Listed below are T cell receptor beta chains from one sample, sequenced in a study of blood T cell repertoires in COVID-19. TCRdb's copy holds only in-frame clones and misses some; the assay was immunoSEQ multiplex PCR. The sample has under 200,000 clones, just under 85% seen once. Sequenced input: peripheral blood. Source of these receptors: a man in his 60s with COVID-19, enrolled during active disease. CDR3s leave out the opening cysteine and the closing phenylalanine or tryptophan. Not every row has a clone size; where given, it reads once, few, many or a size class.

CDR3aa,v_gene,abundance,len,j_gene
ASSRERTYSNQPQH,TRBV2,NA,14,TRBJ1-5
ASSQGDRDSYEQY,TRBV4-1,NA,13,TRBJ2-7
ASSLNNEQF,TRBV7-9,NA,9,TRBJ2-1
ASSSGTLKGNEQF,TRBV5-4,NA,13,TRBJ2-1
ASSFVNNYEQY,TRBV28,once,11,TRBJ2-7
ASAPDRYTEAF,TRBV5-1,NA,11,TRBJ1-1
ASSAGQDYGYT,TRBV12-3/TRBV12-4,NA,11,TRBJ1-2
AWSVGANYGYT,TRBV30,NA,11,TRBJ1-2
ASGTTPNTGELF,TRBV6-6,NA,12,TRBJ2-2
ASSPSGTGRNSPLH,TRBV18,once,14,TRBJ1-6
SVELTHRGEQY,TRBV29-1,NA,11,TRBJ2-7
ASSLYWGEDYGYT,TRBV5-1,NA,13,TRBJ1-2
ASSLRPGGRTYNEQF,TRBV5-1,NA,15,TRBJ2-1
ATSRLGDRLDSYEQY,TRBV15,NA,15,TRBJ2-7
ASSLVSFQADTQY,TRBV7-2,NA,13,TRBJ2-3
ASSLGREKLF,TRBV7-2,NA,10,TRBJ1-4
ASSLGHTGAEAF,TRBV5-1,NA,12,TRBJ1-1
ASTGGSGELF,TRBV5-1,NA,10,TRBJ2-2
AISAATGSDTEAF,TRBV10-3,NA,13,TRBJ1-1
ASSFPGGTGKF,TRBV5-1,NA,11,TRBJ2-1
ASSPARGTGWDEQF,TRBV18,NA,14,TRBJ2-1
ASSPLGGDEKLF,TRBV6-6,NA,12,TRBJ1-4
ASRGGQGRSYNSPLH,TRBV19,NA,15,TRBJ1-6
ASSPSTGELF,TRBV27,NA,10,TRBJ2-2
ASSYFANSPLH,TRBV6-5,NA,11,TRBJ1-6
ASSPPGQARYGYT,TRBV9,NA,13,TRBJ1-2
ASSLASSYEQY,TRBV7-2,NA,11,TRBJ2-7
ASSVAGRPYEQY,TRBV25-1,NA,12,TRBJ2-7
ASSFNRGLQPQH,TRBV19,NA,12,TRBJ1-5
ASSITGVGTEAF,TRBV11-2,NA,12,TRBJ1-1
ASRWDSGTDTQY,TRBV5-4,NA,12,TRBJ2-3
ASSQTGYQPQH,TRBV6-6,NA,11,TRBJ1-5
ASSQADTLLYEQY,TRBV4-2,NA,13,TRBJ2-7
AWSPSGGNTIY,TRBV30,NA,11,TRBJ1-3
ASSFASGSSDTQY,TRBV28,NA,13,TRBJ2-3
ATSDSASGPYNEQF,TRBV24-1,once,14,TRBJ2-1
ASSLRGPNTEAF,TRBV5-1,NA,12,TRBJ1-1
ASSFQRRGEKLF,TRBV11-2,NA,12,TRBJ1-4
ASSMSGGRQPQH,TRBV19,once,12,TRBJ1-5
AWSFTGTGVGYT,TRBV30,NA,12,TRBJ1-2
ASISGTGGTEAF,TRBV5-4,NA,12,TRBJ1-1
ASRSRVEQF,TRBV12-3/TRBV12-4,NA,9,TRBJ2-1
ASSSPLLAGGNEQY,TRBV6-5,NA,14,TRBJ2-7
SVGGVVAGLSYEQY,TRBV29-1,NA,14,TRBJ2-7
ASTGQPGQGSGYT,TRBV7-2,NA,13,TRBJ1-2
ASSQDRPGSGYEQY,TRBV4-2,NA,14,TRBJ2-7
ASSYVDYGYT,TRBV2,NA,10,TRBJ1-2
AWSLRENTEAF,TRBV30,few,11,TRBJ1-1
ASSPYQGYEQY,TRBV18,once,11,TRBJ2-7
ASSHLTGGFTEAF,TRBV3-1/TRBV3-2,once,13,TRBJ1-1
ATSRPGNSNQPQH,TRBV15,once,13,TRBJ1-5
ASSFTGASNEKLF,TRBV6-6,NA,13,TRBJ1-4
ATSAGRYDTEAF,TRBV24-1,NA,12,TRBJ1-1
ASSENIREKLF,TRBV6-1,NA,11,TRBJ1-4